A single sample is the source of the 22 T cell receptor beta chains below, sequenced in a study of shared clonotypes between healthy human individuals. Sequencing used immunoSEQ multiplex PCR; TCRdb keeps in-frame clones, though not all of them. The sample has fewer than 650,000 clones, roughly 72% seen once; the top ten hold around 12%. Specimen: PBMCs. The receptors were gathered from a woman aged 40 to 50 in good health. Some clones in this sample may be carry-over from other donors' samples.

This sequence joins TRBV7-2 and TRBJ1-2, with D perhaps TRBD1 (6 bases). There are 15 residues in the CDR3. Germline V gives CDR1 SGHTA, CDR2 FQGNSA. V was cut by 1 base and J by 2 bases, with 11 bases left in between. This CDR3 reads CASSLGQGQNYGYTF. In DNA, the CDR3 is TGTGCCAGCAGCTTAGGGCAGGGGCAGAACTATGGCTACACCTTC. Full variable domain (rest looked up from reference TRBV7-2 and TRBJ1-2): GAGVSQSPSNKVTEKGKDVELRCDPISGHTALYWYRQSLGQGLEFLIYFQGNSAPDKSGLPSDRFSAERTGGSVSTLTIQRTQQEDSAVYLCASSLGQGQNYGYTFGSGTRLTVV.

The chain is built from TRBV7-9 and TRBJ2-3; D possibly corresponds to TRBD2 (6 bases). This CDR3 comprises 16 residues. The germline CDR1 and CDR2 sequences are SEHNR and FQNEAQ (reference sequence). Trimming removed 1 base at V and 2 bases at J, with 13 bases between. CDR3 DNA sequence: TGTGCCAGCAGCTTAGAGTTTCTAGCGCTCACAGATACGCAGTATTTT. It is translated as CASSLEFLALTDTQYF.

The chain uses TRBV6-1 and TRBJ2-7; 10 bases fit TRBD2. CDR1 and CDR2 (germline): MNHNS, SASEGT. The V gene end was trimmed by 7 bases and the J gene end by 2 bases; junction bases not matched to a gene: 5. CDR3 size: 14 residues. The CDR3 sequence: CASKEAGGPYEQYF. In DNA, the CDR3 is TGTGCCAGCAAAGAAGCGGGAGGGCCCTACGAGCAGTACTTC.

By sample share, this clone is medium-sized (0.01 to 0.1%). Other nucleotide sequences in the sample specify the same CDR3. The rearrangement links TRBV29-1 to TRBJ1-1; 10 bases match TRBD1. CDR1 and CDR2 (germline): SQVTM, ANQGSEA. After removal of 7 bases from V and 3 bases from J, the junction contained 5 bases not matched to a gene. CDR3 length: 13 residues. In DNA, the CDR3 is TGCAGCGGGGGACAGGGGAGGGACACTGAAGCTTTCTTT. Translating gives CSGGQGRDTEAFF.

The chain combines TRBV14 with TRBJ2-2; D is ambiguous. CDR1 and CDR2 from the germline V gene are SGHDN and FVKESK. This CDR3 has 14 amino acids. V was pared by 2 bases and J by 6 bases, with 10 bases between. The CDR3 bases are TGTGCCAGCAGCCAATTGTTTGGGGCCGGGGAGCTGTTTTTT. Translating it yields CASSQLFGAGELFF.

In the case of this clone: Distinct nucleotide sequences in the sample also encode this CDR3. V gene TRBV28 combines with J gene TRBJ1-2; D not certain. The CDR3 spans 12 residues. V was pared by 3 bases and J by 3 bases, with 5 bases between. CDR1 is MDHEN, CDR2 SYDVKM, per germline. CDR3 protein: CASSLRDYGYTF. CDR3 in DNA: TGTGCCAGCAGTTTGAGAGACTATGGCTACACCTTC.

The rearrangement joins TRBV11-2 to TRBJ2-1, with 11 bases aligning to TRBD1. The CDR3 spans 18 residues. V shed 1 base and J 0 bases; nucleotides not matched to a gene: 5. Germline V gene data show CDR1 as SGHAT and CDR2 as FQNNGV. The CDR3 DNA follows: TGTGCCAGCAGCTTAGGGGGACAGGGGGTTAACTCCTACAATGAGCAGTTCTTC. Its protein product is CASSLGGQGVNSYNEQFF.

The gene calls are TRBV2 and TRBJ2-1, with D possibly matching TRBD2 (5 bases). There are 13 residues in the CDR3. With 4 bases removed from V and 7 bases from J, the gap between germline ends came to 11 bases. Germline V gene lookup returns CDR1 SNHLY and CDR2 FYNNEI. CDR3 amino acids: CASSVEGRNEQFF. CDR3 bases: TGTGCCAGCAGTGTTGAGGGCCGGAATGAGCAGTTCTTC. The complete variable domain, with remaining parts taken from reference TRBV2 and TRBJ2-1, reads EPEVTQTPSHQVTQMGQEVILRCVPISNHLYFYWYRQILGQKVEFLVSFYNNEISEKSEIFDDQFSVERPDGSNFTLKIRSTKLEDSAMYFCASSVEGRNEQFFGPGTRLTVL.

Worth noting for this clone: A read error may produce the germline difference seen at one junction end. V and J are TRBV5-1 and TRBJ2-7; 9 bases align to TRBD2. The CDR3 loop spans 21 amino acids. The V gene's germline CDR1 is SGHRS and CDR2 YFSETQ. The CDR3 bases are TGCGCCCGCAGCTGGGCGGGGGCGGGGGGGCGCGGAGGCCGGTGGGCCTACGAGCAGTACTTC. Translation gives CARSWAGAGGRGGRWAYEQYF.

V usage is TRBV7-8 and J usage is TRBJ1-5; perhaps TRBD1 as D (5 bases). V was clipped by 0 bases and J by 2 bases, with 8 bases between them. The germline V gene encodes CDR1 SGHVS and CDR2 FQNEAQ. The CDR3 totals 15 residues. The CDR3 bases are TGTGCCAGCAGCTTAGCTATAGGGGGCAATCAGCCCCAGCATTTT. This gives the protein CASSLAIGGNQPQHF.

This clone was seen at least ten times. V is TRBV11-2 and J is TRBJ1-4, with a tentative D call TRBD1 (5 bases). Trimming shortened V by 2 bases and J by 8 bases, and 9 bases separated the two germline ends. This CDR3 has 13 residues. The germline gives CDR1 SGHAT, CDR2 FQNNGV. The CDR3 spells CASSLSGREKLFF. The CDR3 nucleotides are TGTGCCAGCAGCTTATCAGGGCGAGAAAAACTGTTTTTT.

In this sample, this clone turned up many times. Other DNA sequences in the sample encode the same CDR3. CDR3 in amino acids: CASSLTGGETQYF. The CDR3 DNA follows: TGTGCCAGCAGCTTGACTGGGGGGGAGACCCAGTACTTC. V is TRBV7-9 and J is TRBJ2-5; D is perhaps TRBD2 (6 bases). The ends were cut back, 3 bases at V and 5 bases at J, with 10 bases in the middle. Germline V gene lookup returns CDR1 SEHNR and CDR2 FQNEAQ (reference sequence). This CDR3 has 13 amino acids.

This clone has just one count. The gene calls are TRBV5-6 and TRBJ2-5, with 7 bases aligning to TRBD2. The CDR3 length is 15 residues. After removal of 4 bases from V and 4 bases from J, the junction contained 10 bases not matched to a gene. CDR1 SGHDT and CDR2 YYEEEE come from the germline V gene. CDR3 in amino acids: CASSQGLIGSETQYF. CDR3 sequence (DNA): TGTGCCAGCAGCCAGGGACTAATCGGGTCAGAGACCCAGTACTTC.

The chain has TRBV27 and TRBJ2-3, with no clear D. Per germline, CDR1 MNHEY and CDR2 SMNVEV (reference sequence). Trimming left V 2 bases short and J 1 base short, with 16 bases between. CDR3 length: 17 residues. The CDR3 bases are TGTGCCAGCAGTTTAAGGGTAGGGTTAGCCGGCACAGATACGCAGTATTTT. Translation gives CASSLRVGLAGTDTQYF.

The rearrangement uses TRBV21-1 and TRBJ2-7. TRBV21-1 is termed a pseudogene. This CDR3 has 14 amino acids. CDR3 coding DNA: TGTGCCAGCAGGATAACCCAAGGGAACTACGAGCAGTACTTC. The encoded protein is CASRITQGNYEQYF.

This clone appeared once. The rearrangement uses TRBV4-2 and TRBJ1-4; TRBD1 agrees at 7 bases. Germline-derived CDR1 and CDR2 are LGHNA and YNFKEQ. The V segment lost 1 base and the J segment 2 bases; nucleotides outside the gene matches: 4. The CDR3 runs 16 residues. In nucleotides, the CDR3 is TGTGCCAGCAGCCAAGCCCCACAGGGGACTAATGAAAAACTGTTTTTT. This gives the protein CASSQAPQGTNEKLFF.

The chain uses TRBV18 and TRBJ1-1, with TRBD1 matching over 10 bases. The germline V gene has CDR1 KGHSH and CDR2 LQKENI. V lost 2 bases to trimming and J lost 3 bases; unmatched junction nucleotides: 0. This CDR3 has 14 amino acids. In DNA form, the CDR3 reads TGTGCCAGCTCACCAGGGACAGGGGACACTGAAGCTTTCTTT. This sequence encodes CASSPGTGDTEAFF.

Details on this clone: Given the absence of the conserved phenylalanine or tryptophan at the CDR3 end, a read error is likely. The V and J genes are TRBV7-9 and TRBJ1-6; D gene ambiguous. Germline V gene data show CDR1 as SEHNR and CDR2 as FQNEAQ (reference sequence). Trimming took 3 bases from V and 13 from J, leaving 10 bases between them. CDR3 length: 12 residues. CDR3 amino acids: CASSFDLLPLHS. The CDR3 DNA is TGTGCCAGCAGCTTCGATTTACTCCCCCTCCACTCT.

The rearrangement joins TRBV7-3 to TRBJ2-7; tentative D call: TRBD1 (5 bases). This CDR3 contains 13 residues. The germline V and J ends were trimmed by 0 bases and 5 bases, with 8 bases remaining between them. CDR1 and CDR2 (germline): SGHTA, FQGTGA. The CDR3 loop reads CASSLTEGDEQYF. CDR3 DNA sequence: TGTGCCAGCAGCTTAACAGAAGGGGACGAGCAGTACTTC.

V and J are TRBV7-6 and TRBJ1-4; no clear D. V lost 5 bases and J 10 bases, leaving 23 bases between the germline ends. This CDR3 has 16 amino acids. Germline assignment: CDR1 SGHVS and CDR2 FNYEAQ. DNA of the CDR3: TGTGCCAGCAGCGCCCAACCGCGGAACAATGACGGAAAACTGTTTTTT. Translation gives CASSAQPRNNDGKLFF.

The V call is TRBV4-1, the J call TRBJ2-1; the match to TRBD2 covers 14 bases. The V segment lost 3 bases and the J segment 7 bases; nucleotides outside the gene matches: 8. The CDR3 sequence is 17 residues long. Germline CDR1 MGHRA, CDR2 YSYEKL. The CDR3 coding sequence is TGCGCCAGCAGCCATTTCCCGGGACTAGCGGGAGAAAATGAGCAGTTCTTC. This sequence encodes CASSHFPGLAGENEQFF.

This clone has just a few counts. The chain links TRBV7-3 to TRBJ1-6, with D unresolved. The CDR3 extends over 13 amino acids. V was shortened by 5 bases and J by 5 bases, with 7 bases between the two germline ends. The germline CDR1 and CDR2 sequences are SGHTA and FQGTGA. The CDR3 nucleotides read TGTGCCAGCAGCCAGAATAATAATTCACCCCTCCACTTT. Its protein is CASSQNNNSPLHF.